This is a list of T cell receptor beta chains from one sample in a study of blood T cell repertoires in COVID-19. The method was immunoSEQ multiplex PCR; TCRdb's version includes in-frame clones alone and lacks a portion of them. The data hold roughly 54,000 clones, with about 90% observed a single time. The sample taken for sequencing was peripheral blood. The receptors were gathered from a woman aged 60-70 years with active or convalescent COVID-19. Both conserved end residues are part of each CDR3. The order of the fields is V gene, clone size, J gene, D gene, CDR3 protein, CDR3 DNA. The D gene is left open where the match is weak. Size values are once, few and many counts, or a class for expanded clones, and some rows have none.

TRBV7-9	NA	TRBJ1-4	NA	CASSLTESLTGEKLFF	TGTGCCAGCAGCTTAACGGAGAGCTTAACGGGGGAAAAACTGTTTTTT
TRBV6-5	NA	TRBJ2-2	TRBD1	CASSPGTGDTGELFF	TGTGCCAGCAGTCCCGGGACAGGGGACACCGGGGAGCTGTTTTTT
TRBV27	NA	TRBJ2-7	NA	CASSNFRNYEQYF	TGTGCCAGCAGTAACTTTAGAAACTACGAGCAGTACTTC
TRBV7-2	NA	TRBJ2-3	TRBD2	CASSFGASGKGDTQYF	TGTGCCAGCAGCTTTGGTGCTAGCGGGAAGGGGGATACGCAGTATTTT
TRBV10-3	NA	TRBJ2-5	NA	CAIRGRGEETQYF	TGTGCCATCAGGGGGCGCGGTGAAGAGACCCAGTACTTC
TRBV2	NA	TRBJ1-2	NA	CASSVNRVDYGYTF	TGTGCCAGCAGTGTTAACAGGGTCGACTATGGCTACACCTTC
TRBV5-4	NA	TRBJ2-4	TRBD1	CASSGGDRGAKNIQYF	TGTGCCAGCAGCGGGGGGGACAGGGGAGCCAAAAACATTCAGTACTTC
TRBV2	NA	TRBJ2-7	TRBD2	CASSEGLAGGLEWQYF	TGTGCCAGCAGTGAAGGTTTGGCGGGAGGACTCGAATGGCAGTACTTC
TRBV3-1/TRBV3-2	NA	TRBJ1-4	NA	CASSQEGGGGGKLFF	TGTGCCAGCAGCCAAGAAGGTGGTGGGGGGGGAAAACTGTTTTTT
TRBV18	NA	TRBJ1-1	NA	CASSPDWEGTEAFF	TGTGCCAGCTCGCCGGACTGGGAGGGCACTGAAGCTTTCTTT
TRBV30	NA	TRBJ1-5	NA	CAWAPGGAGNQPQHF	TGTGCCTGGGCGCCTGGGGGGGCTGGCAATCAGCCCCAGCATTTT
TRBV28	NA	TRBJ1-2	NA	CASSPSPHRLNYGYTF	TGTGCCAGCAGTCCCTCCCCTCACAGGCTAAACTATGGCTACACCTTC
TRBV3-1/TRBV3-2	NA	TRBJ1-5	TRBD1	CASSQDQTGGNQPQHF	TGTGCCAGCAGCCAAGACCAGACAGGGGGGAATCAGCCCCAGCATTTT
TRBV18	NA	TRBJ1-2	NA	CASSPGVGAYGYTF	TGTGCCAGCTCACCAGGGGTGGGGGCCTATGGCTACACCTTC
TRBV20-1	NA	TRBJ1-1	NA	CSARAGLEAFF	TGCAGTGCTAGAGCAGGGCTTGAAGCTTTCTTT
TRBV2	few	TRBJ1-1	NA	CASKVAGLNTEAFF	TGTGCCAGCAAAGTGGCAGGCCTGAACACTGAAGCTTTCTTT
TRBV7-3	NA	TRBJ2-5	NA	CASSARSQETQYF	TGTGCCAGCAGCGCCCGGTCTCAAGAGACCCAGTACTTC
TRBV27	NA	TRBJ2-3	NA	CASSPSGGTQYF	TGTGCCAGCAGCCCCAGCGGCGGAACGCAGTATTTT
TRBV19	NA	TRBJ1-2	TRBD1	CASTTLQGDLNYGYTF	TGTGCCAGTACCACCCTACAGGGGGATCTTAACTATGGCTACACCTTC
TRBV28	NA	TRBJ2-2	TRBD1	CASLNPVTGGNGELFF	TGTGCCAGTCTAAACCCTGTTACAGGGGGGAACGGGGAGCTGTTTTTT
TRBV10-3	NA	TRBJ1-1	TRBD1	CAISETNRGDTEAFF	TGTGCCATCAGTGAGACCAACAGGGGGGACACTGAAGCTTTCTTT
TRBV2	once	TRBJ1-1	TRBD1	CASSSQGGTEAFF	TGTGCCAGCAGTTCTCAGGGGGGCACTGAAGCTTTCTTT